The clone carrying this T cell receptor (beta chain) has just one count. Its antigen is still unknown. Evenly divided among several immunoSEQ plates was the genomic DNA of each subset. Study processing details: ImmunoSEQ gave junction-only sequences without quality scores, so filtering differed. Generated by immunoSEQ multiplex PCR, the TCRdb table keeps only in-frame clones and is missing some. V and J calls and clone size follow that table, whereas D and trimming were derived from the DNA. The data contain over a million clones, around 74% of them singletons. The germline gives CDR1 SGHTA, CDR2 FQGNSA. V was pared by 2 bases and J by 1 base, with 9 bases between. CDR3 length: 14 amino acids. The record originates from a study of shared clonotypes between healthy human individuals. Findings and limits, study-wide: Depth of sequencing was expected to influence donor clonotype sharing.

The chain carries TRBV7-2 and TRBJ2-7, with a weak D call TRBD1 (6 bases). The clonotype was recovered from a man younger than 30 in good health. Sequenced: memory CD4+ T cells sorted from blood. This sample's subset: CD45RA-negative fraction. The CDR3 DNA sequence: TGTGCCAGCAGCTTACCAGGGACATCCTACGAGCAGTACTTC. As protein: CASSLPGTSYEQYF.